Listed below are T cell receptor beta chains from one sample, sequenced in a study of T cell responses to AZD1222 COVID-19 vaccine. Method: immunoSEQ multiplex PCR; TCRdb's copy keeps in-frame clones and lacks some. The table has roughly 140,000 clones, approximately 93% seen once. The material sequenced was peripheral blood, taken after recovery from COVID-19. These receptors originate from an adult who had recovered from COVID-19. The CDR3 runs from the conserved cysteine through the conserved F or W. A D gene is named only where the DNA matches it firmly. Part of the rows lack a size; the others show once, few, many or a class for expanded clones.

DNA	CDR3	D	J	size	V
TGTGCCAGTAGTATCGGGGACAGGGGGTCAGATACGCAGTATTTT	CASSIGDRGSDTQYF	TRBD1	TRBJ2-3	-	TRBV19
TGCGCCAGCACCCAAGGGAGGACACCCTATGGCTACACCTTC	CASTQGRTPYGYTF	-	TRBJ1-2	-	TRBV10-2
TGTGCCAGCAGCTTAGGGCTAGCGGGAGGGGATGAGCAGTTCTTC	CASSLGLAGGDEQFF	TRBD2	TRBJ2-1	-	TRBV7-9
TGTGCCACCAGTGACCCGGGCCAACGAGGCCCCTACGAGCAGTACTTC	CATSDPGQRGPYEQYF	-	TRBJ2-7	-	TRBV24-1
TGTGCCAGCAGTGACACGGACCGCATCGAGAACACCATATATTTT	CASSDTDRIENTIYF	-	TRBJ1-3	once	TRBV6-1
TGTGCCAACTCCCAGGGGGCTGACCAGCCCCAGCATTTT	CANSQGADQPQHF	TRBD1	TRBJ1-5	-	TRBV6-4
TGCGCCAGCAGCCAAGAGATGGGCAGGGTGAAGGCTAATGAAAAACTGTTTTTT	CASSQEMGRVKANEKLFF	-	TRBJ1-4	-	TRBV4-1
TGTGCCAGTAGTATGCTGGGGCTCACCACAGATACGCAGTATTTT	CASSMLGLTTDTQYF	-	TRBJ2-3	-	TRBV19
TGTGCCAGCAGAAACAGGGGACAGCCTCGCGCTGAAGCTTTCTTT	CASRNRGQPRAEAFF	TRBD1	TRBJ1-1	-	TRBV6-5
TGTGCCACCGTTCCGGACAGAACTTTCTACGAGCAGTACTTC	CATVPDRTFYEQYF	-	TRBJ2-7	-	TRBV2
TGCGCCAGCAGCTTGGGACCCCAGGGGAACGGAAACACCATATATTTT	CASSLGPQGNGNTIYF	-	TRBJ1-3	-	TRBV5-1
TGTGCCAGCAGTTTATACCGGGAGGATGGCTACACCTTC	CASSLYREDGYTF	-	TRBJ1-2	-	TRBV28
TGTGCCAGCAGCCAATATGGGACAGTAAATGAAAAACTGTTTTTT	CASSQYGTVNEKLFF	TRBD1	TRBJ1-4	-	TRBV14
TGTGCCAGCAGCCCAACCGACATGCCGAATTCACCCCTCCACTTT	CASSPTDMPNSPLHF	-	TRBJ1-6	-	TRBV11-2
TGCGCCAGCAGCCAAGGTGGGGTGGAGGAAGCTTTCTTT	CASSQGGVEEAFF	-	TRBJ1-1	-	TRBV4-1
TGTGCCAGCAGCTGGTACAGGGGAAGGACTGAAGCTTTCTTT	CASSWYRGRTEAFF	TRBD1	TRBJ1-1	-	TRBV13
TGCAGCGTTCAGGGGGCGAGGGGCACTGAAGCTTTCTTT	CSVQGARGTEAFF	TRBD1	TRBJ1-1	-	TRBV29-1
TGTGCCAGCAGTTCAGGACAGGGAGCAATTCGAAGCTACGAGCAGTACTTC	CASSSGQGAIRSYEQYF	TRBD1	TRBJ2-7	-	TRBV28
TGTGCCAGCAACGTAGCGGGAGAGATAAAGACCCAGTACTTC	CASNVAGEIKTQYF	TRBD2	TRBJ2-5	-	TRBV6-5
TGTGCCAGCAGTCTCAGAGATCATCAGCCCCAGCATTTT	CASSLRDHQPQHF	-	TRBJ1-5	-	TRBV25-1
TGTGCCAGCAGCCCTGGACGGTTGAACACTGAAGCTTTCTTT	CASSPGRLNTEAFF	-	TRBJ1-1	-	TRBV7-2
TGTGCCAGCGGGGGCGGGAGGGCCGACTACAATGAGCAGTTCTTC	CASGGGRADYNEQFF	TRBD2	TRBJ2-1	-	TRBV9
TGTGCCAGCAGTCCTTATAGCAATCAGCCCCAGCATTTT	CASSPYSNQPQHF	-	TRBJ1-5	-	TRBV6-5
TGTGCCAGCAGCCGCTCGGGGCGGACTGAAGCTTTCTTT	CASSRSGRTEAFF	-	TRBJ1-1	-	TRBV14
TGTGCCAGCAGCGATTCAGGGTTCTCCTCTGGAAACACCATATATTTT	CASSDSGFSSGNTIYF	-	TRBJ1-3	-	TRBV28
TGTGCCTGGAGTGTTAGCAGCAGGGGGGGTCGAGGCTACACCTTC	CAWSVSSRGGRGYTF	TRBD1	TRBJ1-2	-	TRBV30
TGTGCCAGCAGCCTCGGAGGGTTAGCGGGGGGATACAATGAGCAGTTCTTC	CASSLGGLAGGYNEQFF	TRBD2	TRBJ2-1	-	TRBV3-1/TRBV3-2
TGTGCCAGCAGCAGCGGTAGTCAGCCCCAGCATTTT	CASSSGSQPQHF	-	TRBJ1-5	once	TRBV9
TGTGCCAGCAGGGACGGGACGGCTCTGGGAAACACCATATATTTT	CASRDGTALGNTIYF	-	TRBJ1-3	-	TRBV6-5
TGTGCCTGGACAGCGTTCACTGAAGCTTTCTTT	CAWTAFTEAFF	-	TRBJ1-1	-	TRBV30
TGTGCCAGCAGTTCCCTCGGACAGGGAAAAGAGACCCAGTACTTC	CASSSLGQGKETQYF	TRBD1	TRBJ2-5	-	TRBV6-5
TGTGCCAGCAGCTCTAGCCCACAAGGGCGCGGGGGCCGTATGTCCGGGGAGCTGTTTTTT	CASSSSPQGRGGRMSGELFF	-	TRBJ2-2	-	TRBV7-6
TGCGCCAGCAGCAGGACTAGCGGTCCGGCCTACGAGCAGTACTTC	CASSRTSGPAYEQYF	TRBD2	TRBJ2-7	-	TRBV5-1
TGTGCCAGCAGCACCCCCAACACTGAAGCTTTCTTT	CASSTPNTEAFF	-	TRBJ1-1	-	TRBV7-9
TGTGCCAGCAGCTTAGGGGAAAATCACATGAACACTGAAGCTTTCTTT	CASSLGENHMNTEAFF	-	TRBJ1-1	-	TRBV7-8
TGTGCCAGCAGTTTGGGTAGACAAGAGACCCAGTACTTC	CASSLGRQETQYF	-	TRBJ2-5	-	TRBV6-5
TGTGCCAGTAGTAACGACAGGTCTTCCAATCAGCCCCAGCATTTT	CASSNDRSSNQPQHF	-	TRBJ1-5	-	TRBV19
TGTGCCAGCAGTCCGAACACTGAAGCTTTCTTT	CASSPNTEAFF	-	TRBJ1-1	-	TRBV28
TGTGCCAGCAGTTTCGGGTACAATGAGCAGTTCTTC	CASSFGYNEQFF	-	TRBJ2-1	-	TRBV6-5
TGTGCCAGCAGCTTGGGACAGGGAAATTCACCCCTCCACTTT	CASSLGQGNSPLHF	TRBD1	TRBJ1-6	-	TRBV5-4
TGCAGCGTTGTAAGGGACACTGAAGCTTTCTTT	CSVVRDTEAFF	-	TRBJ1-1	-	TRBV29-1
TGTGCCAGCAGCTTAGTTGGAGCGGGGGGCTCCTACGAGCAGTACTTC	CASSLVGAGGSYEQYF	TRBD2	TRBJ2-7	once	TRBV7-2
TGTGCCAGCAGCTTAGGGTCCGGGACAGGGGTAATGGAGCAGTACTTC	CASSLGSGTGVMEQYF	TRBD1	TRBJ2-7	-	TRBV11-3
TGTGCCAGCAGCTACCCGCCGGGACTCCGAGAGACCCAGTACTTC	CASSYPPGLRETQYF	-	TRBJ2-5	-	TRBV12-1
TGTGCCAGCAGTGCATGGTCTGGGTCCTACGAGCAGTACTTC	CASSAWSGSYEQYF	-	TRBJ2-7	few	TRBV2
TGTGCCAGCAGCATCGAGACTTCAGGCTTGACCGGGGAGCTGTTTTTT	CASSIETSGLTGELFF	-	TRBJ2-2	-	TRBV3-1/TRBV3-2
TGTGCCCCCCTCTGTGAAGGACGCATGAACACTGAAGCTTTCTTT	CAPLCEGRMNTEAFF	-	TRBJ1-1	-	TRBV10-3
TGCGCCAGCAAGGACGGAGGGGCCAACGTCCTGACTTTC	CASKDGGANVLTF	-	TRBJ2-6	-	TRBV5-1
TGCGCCAGCAGTGAGTCGGGACAGTTCGGGTACGAGCAGTACTTC	CASSESGQFGYEQYF	TRBD1	TRBJ2-7	few	TRBV10-1
TGTGCCAGCAGTCCGGGACTAGCGGGAGGGCAAGAGCAGTTCTTC	CASSPGLAGGQEQFF	TRBD2	TRBJ2-1	-	TRBV7-3
TGTGCCAGCAGCTCTGACAGGGTGCTTGGTGAAGCTTTCTTT	CASSSDRVLGEAFF	TRBD1	TRBJ1-1	once	TRBV6-5
TGTGCCAGCTACTCTGGACGGAACTATAATTCACCCCTCCACTTT	CASYSGRNYNSPLHF	-	TRBJ1-6	-	TRBV2
TGTGCCAGTACCCTACAAAGGAGCCTAGCGCCCAATCAGCCCCAGCATTTT	CASTLQRSLAPNQPQHF	-	TRBJ1-5	-	TRBV19